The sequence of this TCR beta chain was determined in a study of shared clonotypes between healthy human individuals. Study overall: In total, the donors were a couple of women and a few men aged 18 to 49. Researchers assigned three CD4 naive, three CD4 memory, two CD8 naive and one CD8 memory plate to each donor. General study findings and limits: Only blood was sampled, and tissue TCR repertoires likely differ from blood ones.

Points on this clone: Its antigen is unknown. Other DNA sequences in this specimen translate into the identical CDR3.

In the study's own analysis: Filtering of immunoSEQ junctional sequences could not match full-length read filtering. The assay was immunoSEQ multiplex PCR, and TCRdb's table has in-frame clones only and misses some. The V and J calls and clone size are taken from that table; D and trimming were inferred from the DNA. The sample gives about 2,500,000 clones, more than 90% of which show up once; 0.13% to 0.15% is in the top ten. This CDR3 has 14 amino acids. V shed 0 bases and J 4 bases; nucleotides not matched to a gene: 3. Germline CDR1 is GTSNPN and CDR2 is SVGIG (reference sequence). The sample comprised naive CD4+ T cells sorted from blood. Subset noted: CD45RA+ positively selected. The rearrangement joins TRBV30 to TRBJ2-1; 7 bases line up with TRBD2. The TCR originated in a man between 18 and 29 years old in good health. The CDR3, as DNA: TGTGCCTGGAGTGTGGGAGGGCTTTACAATGAGCAGTTCTTC. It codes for CAWSVGGLYNEQFF.